The clone carrying this TCR beta chain occurred once. Its antigen is not known. This sample was included in a study of cytomegalovirus exposure and HLA in healthy donors. Overall study findings and caveats: In vitro confirmation showed three CMV-associated chains to be CMV antigen specific. For most TCR beta V segments, an earlier analysis put the productive rate at about 87% or about 30% of the time.

The PCR had 60 Vbeta and 13 Jbeta primers. TCRdb's table, derived via immunoSEQ multiplex PCR, lists solely in-frame clones and lacks some. The sample lists 90,000 to 120,000 clones, around 60% occurring once. Sampled while nominally healthy, donors likely had unrecorded immune exposures. Sequencing was performed on PBMCs. The TCR was taken from a man aged 25-40 years in good health and CMV-seropositive.

CDR3 in amino acids: CASSFDKRGETQYF. The CDR3 DNA is TGCGCCAGCAGCTTTGACAAAAGGGGAGAGACCCAGTACTTC. The chain uses TRBV5-1 and TRBJ2-5; a weak D match, TRBD1 (5 bases). Per germline, CDR1 SGHRS and CDR2 YFSETQ. Trimming removed 2 bases at V and 4 bases at J, with 12 bases between. The CDR3 loop spans 14 amino acids.